The 22 T cell receptor beta chains listed next were all sequenced from one sample in a study of response to subunit inactivated influenza vaccine. From the RT-PCR reads, TCRdb called clonotypes with MiXCR, one entry per CDR3 protein. Among more than 450,000 distinct CDR3 sequences listed, about 11% were seen once. The same data also contributed to another study, on T cells expressing NK-cell markers. That source adds: TCR beta cDNA was made by 5'RACE template switching with UMIs.

The material was PBMCs from blood, obtained on the day of vaccination. These TCRs come from a man aged 50 to 59 who received an inactivated influenza vaccine.

At least ten counts were recorded for this clonotype. CDR3 loop: CASSIIGITRGPAEQYF. The CDR3 DNA sequence: TGTGCCAGTAGTATTATAGGAATCACCCGCGGACCGGCCGAGCAGTACTTC. J is TRBJ2-7 and V is TRBV19, with D unresolved. Trimming left V 3 bases short and J 6 bases short, with 24 bases between. CDR1 LNHDA and CDR2 SQIVND come from the germline V gene (reference sequence). CDR3 length: 17 residues.

This clonotype was recorded a few times. The V and J genes are TRBV20-1 and TRBJ1-1, with unresolved D. The CDR3 contains 10 residues. V shed 5 bases and J shed 11 bases, with 12 bases lying between them. In germline, CDR1 is DFQATT, CDR2 SNEGSKA (reference sequence). CDR3 nucleotide sequence: TGCAGTGCTCTGATTGTGGGGGCTTTCTTT. Its protein product is CSALIVGAFF.

This clonotype was detected a few times. One end of the junction does not line up with germline, which may come from a read error. The genes are TRBV7-9 and TRBJ1-1, with no clear D. This CDR3 has 9 residues. CDR1 is SEHNR, CDR2 FQNEAQ, per germline (reference sequence). The CDR3 sequence: CAPLPDTGF. CDR3 DNA sequence: TGTGCACCCCTACCCGACACGGGCTTT. The full variable domain, completed using reference TRBV7-9 and TRBJ1-1, is DTGVSQNPRHKITKRGQNVTFRCDPISEHNRLYWYRQTLGQGPEFLTYFQNEAQLEKSRLLSDRFSAERPKGSFSTLEIQRTEQGDSAMYLCAPLPDTGFGQGTRLTVV.

The chain links TRBV30 to TRBJ2-3, with 12 bases that match TRBD1. Germline CDR1 GTSNPN, CDR2 SVGIG (reference sequence). This CDR3 spans 18 amino acids. V lost 0 bases to trimming and J lost 4 bases; unmatched junction nucleotides: 11. CDR3 in DNA: TGTGCCTGGAGTGTCGGGACAGGGGGCAACGCCCTCCCAGATACGCAGTATTTT. Its translation is CAWSVGTGGNALPDTQYF.

Worth noting for this clonotype: Just one base apart from a much larger clone, this may be a read error. The chain joins TRBV5-1 to TRBJ2-7; no reliable D call. The germline CDR1 and CDR2 sequences are SGHRS and YFSETQ. The V end lost 3 bases, the J end lost 7 bases, and 17 bases lay between the germline ends. This CDR3 is built from 14 residues. This chain's CDR3 is CASSSTWLSSEQYF. The CDR3, as DNA: TGCGCCAGCAGCTCTACATGGCTTAGTTCGGAGCAGTACTTC. Drawing the rest from reference TRBV5-1 and TRBJ2-7, the complete variable domain is KAGVTQTPRYLIKTRGQQVTLSCSPISGHRSVSWYQQTPGQGLQFLFEYFSETQRNKGNFPGRFSGRQFSNSRSEMNVSTLELGDSALYLCASSSTWLSSEQYFGPGTRLTVT.

This clonotype was counted only a few times. This sequence joins TRBV5-1 and TRBJ2-7; 13 positions match TRBD2. The V gene's germline CDR1 is SGHRS and CDR2 YFSETQ. Trimming at V came to 4 bases and at J to 2 bases, leaving 3 bases not matched to a gene. The CDR3 runs to 15 residues. CDR3 DNA: TGCGCCAGCAGCCCCACTAGCGGGGGGGCCTACGAGCAGTACTTC. Protein product: CASSPTSGGAYEQYF.

The J gene is TRBJ2-5, the V gene TRBV11-2; 7 bases match TRBD1. CDR1 is SGHAT, CDR2 FQNNGV, per germline. This CDR3 spans 15 amino acids. The V gene end was trimmed by 6 bases and the J gene end by 1 base; junction bases not matched to a gene: 8. CDR3 in DNA: TGTGCCAGCAGGGATAGACAGGGCGTCCAAGAGACCCAGTACTTC. Translation: CASRDRQGVQETQYF.

This clonotype was counted only a few times. V usage is TRBV7-9 and J usage is TRBJ2-7; D is unresolved. Trimming left V 1 base short and J 7 bases short, with 8 bases between. The CDR3 is made up of 12 amino acids. Germline CDR1 SEHNR, CDR2 FQNEAQ (reference sequence). CDR3 region: CASSLGIQEQYF. In DNA, the CDR3 is TGTGCCAGCAGCTTAGGAATCCAGGAGCAGTACTTC. Combining the CDR3 with reference TRBV7-9 and TRBJ2-7 gives the whole variable domain DTGVSQNPRHKITKRGQNVTFRCDPISEHNRLYWYRQTLGQGPEFLTYFQNEAQLEKSRLLSDRFSAERPKGSFSTLEIQRTEQGDSAMYLCASSLGIQEQYFGPGTRLTVT.

The chain couples TRBV11-2 to TRBJ2-7; D remains ambiguous. Between the trimmed V and J ends, which lost 4 bases and 3 bases, there was a span of 10 bases. The germline V gene encodes CDR1 SGHAT and CDR2 FQNNGV. CDR3 size: 13 residues. The CDR3 reads CASSYSALYEQYF. The CDR3 DNA follows: TGTGCCAGCAGCTATTCAGCCCTCTACGAGCAGTACTTC.

This clonotype has just a few counts. The rearrangement uses TRBV29-1 and TRBJ2-7, with TRBD1 identical over 7 bases. Looked up from germline, CDR1 is SQVTM and CDR2 is ANQGSEA. The CDR3 totals 12 residues. The ends lost 3 bases at V and 2 bases at J; junction bases unmatched: 1. The CDR3 DNA sequence: TGCAGCGTTGAGCAGGGGGCCTACGAGCAGTACTTC. This gives the protein CSVEQGAYEQYF.

The chain is built from TRBV20-1 and TRBJ1-1, with unresolved D. This CDR3 contains 12 residues. V shed 3 bases and J shed 2 bases, with 7 bases lying between them. Germline V gives CDR1 DFQATT, CDR2 SNEGSKA (reference sequence). The CDR3 here is CSARGENTEAFF. The CDR3 nucleotides read TGCAGTGCTAGGGGAGAAAACACTGAAGCTTTCTTT.

About this clonotype: An end of the junction does not agree with germline; a read error may underlie this. The chain is built from TRBV20-1 and TRBJ2-1; weak D call: TRBD1 (6 bases). This CDR3 contains 15 residues. The germline CDR1 and CDR2 sequences are DFQATT and SNEGSKA (reference sequence). The CDR3 DNA follows: TGCAGTGCTAGGGGGGAACAGGGTTCTCGCGATGAGCAGTCCTTC. It yields the protein CSARGEQGSRDEQSF.

The chain recombines TRBV2 with TRBJ1-1, with TRBD1 matching over 7 bases. V shed 11 bases, J shed 3 bases, and the junction held 12 bases outside the gene matches. The CDR3 sequence is 14 residues long. CDR1 is SNHLY and CDR2 is FYNNEI in the germline V gene. The DNA for the CDR3 is TGTGCCTTTTCGGGGGGGAGGGGGCACACTGAAGCTTTCTTT. Translated: CAFSGGRGHTEAFF.

The chain uses TRBV4-3 and TRBJ1-1; no firm D call. V was shortened by 0 bases and J by 6 bases, with 8 bases between the two germline ends. This CDR3 contains 13 residues. Germline loops: CDR1 LGHNA, CDR2 YSLEER. DNA for the CDR3: TGCGCCAGCAGCCAAGATTATGGTCCTGAAGCTTTCTTT. Its protein product is CASSQDYGPEAFF.

The rearrangement links TRBV28 to TRBJ2-5, with a tentative D call TRBD2 (6 bases). This CDR3 contains 11 residues. CDR1 and CDR2 (germline): MDHEN, SYDVKM. V was trimmed by 7 bases and J by 7 bases, leaving 10 bases between them. CDR3 sequence: CASNRRGTQYF. The DNA of the CDR3 is TGTGCCAGCAATCGGAGGGGGACCCAGTACTTC.

This clonotype was counted many times. The rearrangement uses TRBV5-1 and TRBJ2-5; 8 bases match TRBD1. The trim removed 4 bases at V and 5 bases at J, leaving 19 bases unmatched. Germline V gene sequence: CDR1 SGHRS, CDR2 YFSETQ. This CDR3 has 18 amino acids. DNA of the CDR3: TGCGCCAGCAGCCTGGACAGGGATTTCCAAAGTCGGGTGGAGACCCAGTACTTC. Residues: CASSLDRDFQSRVETQYF.

This rearrangement joins TRBV14 to TRBJ1-1; weak D call: TRBD1 (5 bases). Germline assignment: CDR1 SGHDN and CDR2 FVKESK. This CDR3 has 14 amino acids. Trimming cost V 0 bases and J 4 bases, with 9 bases left between them. The CDR3 is CASSQETRATEAFF. The DNA of the CDR3 is TGTGCCAGCAGCCAAGAGACCAGGGCCACTGAAGCTTTCTTT.

V and J are TRBV27 and TRBJ2-3; D unresolved. CDR1 and CDR2 from the germline V gene are MNHEY and SMNVEV (reference sequence). The CDR3 totals 14 residues. V was trimmed by 5 bases and J by 2 bases, leaving 11 bases between them. This CDR3 reads CASSLGRYTDTQYF. DNA for the CDR3: TGTGCCAGCAGTCTGGGCAGGTACACAGATACGCAGTATTTT.

J is TRBJ2-2 and V is TRBV7-9, with TRBD1 matching over 10 bases. This CDR3 has 17 amino acids. J was trimmed by 4 bases and V by 5 bases; bases with no gene match: 10. In germline, CDR1 is SEHNR, CDR2 FQNEAQ (reference sequence). The CDR3 DNA reads TGTGCCAGCAGCCCCGACGGGACAGGGGTTAGCACCGGGGAGCTGTTTTTT. This encodes CASSPDGTGVSTGELFF.

This clonotype has a count of ten or more. V is TRBV5-1 and J is TRBJ2-7; D gene ambiguous. Germline V gives CDR1 SGHRS, CDR2 YFSETQ. V lost 0 bases and J 2 bases, leaving 15 bases between the germline ends. The CDR3 length is 16 residues. DNA for the CDR3: TGCGCCAGCAGCTTGGTTGGGAAACCTTTACCCTACGAGCAGTACTTC. This encodes CASSLVGKPLPYEQYF.

This sequence joins TRBV5-1 and TRBJ2-6; no definite D call. The CDR3 spans 14 residues. Germline V CDR1 and CDR2: SGHRS, YFSETQ. V was cut by 4 bases and J by 2 bases, with 7 bases left in between. The CDR3 DNA is TGCGCCAGCAGCCCACAACCTGGGGCCAACGTCCTGACTTTC. It codes for CASSPQPGANVLTF. Using reference TRBV5-1 and TRBJ2-6 for the parts outside the CDR3, the full variable domain is KAGVTQTPRYLIKTRGQQVTLSCSPISGHRSVSWYQQTPGQGLQFLFEYFSETQRNKGNFPGRFSGRQFSNSRSEMNVSTLELGDSALYLCASSPQPGANVLTFGAGSRLTVL.

The table lists this clonotype with a few counts. The gene calls are TRBV5-6 and TRBJ1-1; D is unresolved. V was trimmed by 2 bases and J by 11 bases, leaving 19 bases between them. The V gene's germline CDR1 is SGHDT and CDR2 YYEEEE. The CDR3 runs 14 residues. CDR3 nucleotide sequence: TGTGCCAGCAGCTTTTGGAATTCAGAAGTGGATGCTTTCTTT. Protein product: CASSFWNSEVDAFF. Using reference TRBV5-6 and TRBJ1-1 for the parts outside the CDR3, the full variable domain is DAGVTQSPTHLIKTRGQQVTLRCSPKSGHDTVSWYQQALGQGPQFIFQYYEEEERQRGNFPDRFSGHQFPNYSSELNVNALLLGDSALYLCASSFWNSEVDAFFGQGTRLTVV.